This TCR beta chain appears in the sequencing data of a study of STAT3 mutations in large granular lymphocyte leukemia. Study background: More than half of T-LGLL patients received immunosuppressive therapy.

Study-level findings and limits: In 6 of 18 patients, new TCR clonotypes emerged after therapy. Some patients had persisting codominant clonotypes that could mask small clones. At least one immunodominant TCR beta clonotype appeared in every T-cell large granular lymphocyte leukemia patient. In several patients, dominant TCR clone burden exceeded STAT3 mutant burden.

About this clone itself: Its antigen remains unidentified.

Here immunoSEQ multiplex PCR was the method, and the copy in TCRdb shows in-frame clones only, minus some. The data contain tens of thousands of clones, approximately 78% of them singletons. This receptor was taken from a human donor with T large granular lymphocyte leukemia. Some clones in this sample may be carry-over from other donors' samples. The sequenced sample consisted of PBMCs.

DNA of the CDR3: TGCGCCAGCAGCTCAAGCGGCCTCTTATACACTGAAGCTTTCTTT. This codes for CASSSSGLLYTEAFF. V and J are TRBV4-1 and TRBJ1-1; D unresolved. The CDR3 sequence is 15 residues long. The V end was cut by 5 bases, the J end by 3 bases, with 16 bases between. From germline, CDR1 is MGHRA and CDR2 YSYEKL.